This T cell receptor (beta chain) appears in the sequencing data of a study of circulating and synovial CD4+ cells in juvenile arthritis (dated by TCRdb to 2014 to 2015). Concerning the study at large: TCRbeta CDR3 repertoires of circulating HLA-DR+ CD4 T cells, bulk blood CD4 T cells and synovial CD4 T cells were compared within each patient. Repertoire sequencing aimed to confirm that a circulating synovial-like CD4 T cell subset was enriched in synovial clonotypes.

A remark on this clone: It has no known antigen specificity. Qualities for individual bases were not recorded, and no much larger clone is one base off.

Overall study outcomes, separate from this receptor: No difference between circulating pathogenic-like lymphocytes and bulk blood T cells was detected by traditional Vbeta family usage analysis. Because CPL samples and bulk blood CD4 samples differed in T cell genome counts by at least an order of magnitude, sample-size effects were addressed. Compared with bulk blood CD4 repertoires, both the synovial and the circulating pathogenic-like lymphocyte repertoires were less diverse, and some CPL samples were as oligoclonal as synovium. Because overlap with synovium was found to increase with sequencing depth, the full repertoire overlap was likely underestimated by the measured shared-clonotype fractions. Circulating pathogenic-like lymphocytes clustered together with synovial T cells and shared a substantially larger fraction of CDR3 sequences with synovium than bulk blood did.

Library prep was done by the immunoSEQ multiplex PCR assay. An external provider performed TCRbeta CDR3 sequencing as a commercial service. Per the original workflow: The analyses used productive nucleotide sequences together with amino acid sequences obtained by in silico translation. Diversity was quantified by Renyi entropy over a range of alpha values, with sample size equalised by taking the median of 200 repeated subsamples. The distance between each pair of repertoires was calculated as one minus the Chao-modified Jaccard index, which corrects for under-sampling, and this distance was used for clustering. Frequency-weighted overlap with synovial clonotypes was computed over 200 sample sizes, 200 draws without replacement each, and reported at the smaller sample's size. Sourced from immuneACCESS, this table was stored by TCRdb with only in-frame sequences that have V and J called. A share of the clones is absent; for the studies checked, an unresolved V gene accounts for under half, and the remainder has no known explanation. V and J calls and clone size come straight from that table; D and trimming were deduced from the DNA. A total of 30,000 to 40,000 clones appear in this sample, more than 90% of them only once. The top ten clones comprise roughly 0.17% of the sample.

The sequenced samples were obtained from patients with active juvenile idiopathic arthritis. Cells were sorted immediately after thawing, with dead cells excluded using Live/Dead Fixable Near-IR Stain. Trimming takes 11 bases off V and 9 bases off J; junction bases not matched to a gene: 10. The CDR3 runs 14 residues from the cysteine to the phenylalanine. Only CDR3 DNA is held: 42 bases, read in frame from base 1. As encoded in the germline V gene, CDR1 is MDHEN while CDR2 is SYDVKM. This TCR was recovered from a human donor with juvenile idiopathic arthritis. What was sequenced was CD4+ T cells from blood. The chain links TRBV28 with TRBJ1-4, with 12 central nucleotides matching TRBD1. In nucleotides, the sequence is TGTGCCGTTCACCCGGGACAGGGGGCGCAAAAACTGTTTTTT. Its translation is CAVHPGQGAQKLFF.